This entry is about one T cell receptor (beta chain). Its target is unknown. Reverse transcription of all isolated RNA meant that expressed TCRB transcripts were sequenced. Roughly 3.4 million reads were obtained on average from naive, central memory and regulatory T cell samples. Profiled with immunoSEQ multiplex PCR; TCRdb holds only in-frame clones, not every one. The data show around 430,000 clones, 30% seen once. These data come from a study of beta chain features in type 1 diabetes. Study-wide findings and caveats: In patients and controls equally, PCR might favor templates that are shorter. Healthy donors had naive, central memory and Treg TCRB repertoires that appeared less similar than those seen among patients.

On average, the one heparinised blood draw given by each donor was approximately 120 mL. V dropped 3 bases and J dropped 4; count of bases not matched to a gene: 4. Germline V gives CDR1 GTSNPN, CDR2 SVGIG (reference sequence). The CDR3 runs to 15 residues. The source material was naive CD4+ T cells from blood. The TCR originated in a man aged 18 to 30 in good health. This chain uses TRBV30 with TRBJ2-1, with 12 positions matching TRBD2. As DNA, the CDR3 is TGTGCCTGGAGGACTAGCGGGGGTATTTACAATGAGCAGTTCTTC. Translated, it gives CAWRTSGGIYNEQFF.